The 3 T cell receptor beta chains listed next were all sequenced from one sample in a study of T cells after yellow fever vaccination. One entry per CDR3 protein, called by TCRdb with MiXCR from the 5' RACE reads. The sample yields about 340,000 distinct CDR3 sequences, approximately 4.2% seen once. Source: PBMCs, taken 5 days after the yellow fever booster vaccination. The receptor set was obtained from a man between 18 and 35 years old who received the YFV17D yellow fever vaccine.

This clonotype was recorded at least ten times. The rearrangement joins TRBV20-1 to TRBJ2-5; either TRBD1 or TRBD2 may supply D (6 bases each). The CDR3 length is 14 residues. CDR1 and CDR2 (germline): DFQATT, SNEGSKA (reference sequence). The V end lost 3 bases, the J end lost 2 bases, and 13 bases lay between the germline ends. The CDR3 DNA follows: TGCAGTGCTAGCTGGCAGGGGAGGCAAGAGACCCAGTACTTC. This gives the protein CSASWQGRQETQYF.

There are many counts of this clonotype. The chain recombines TRBV7-8 with TRBJ2-3; D unresolved. CDR1 SGHVS and CDR2 FQNEAQ come from the germline V gene. The CDR3 has 15 amino acids. V lost 3 bases and J lost 3, with 13 bases in between. CDR3 DNA: TGTGCCAGCAGCTTGCCAGTTTGGATTACAGATACGCAGTATTTT. It yields the protein CASSLPVWITDTQYF.

The rearrangement uses TRBV4-1 and TRBJ1-3, with 7 bases that match TRBD1. V was clipped by 4 bases and J by 4 bases; unmatched bases: 7. The CDR3 is 15 residues long. Germline V CDR1 and CDR2: MGHRA, YSYEKL. CDR3 region: CASSPRQGAGNTIYF. The CDR3 bases are TGCGCCAGCAGCCCCAGACAGGGAGCCGGAAACACCATATATTTT.